The next 22 T cell receptor beta chains were all read from a single sample in a study of T-cell memory formation after mild COVID-19 (dated by TCRdb to about 2021). Library generation was performed with 5' RACE. The instrument given in TCRdb is Illumina NovaSeq 6000. TCRdb trimmed public reads at Q25 via fastp, called clones via MiXCR and kept in-frame beta chains. Each entry is one CDR3 protein sequence, shown with its most common DNA and genes. The sample contains some 160,000 distinct CDR3 sequences, approximately 13% of them found a single time. Of the sample, approximately 3.3% falls within the top ten clones. The sequenced material came from PBMCs or a T cell subset sorted from them (not recorded which). The source of these receptors is a young man who had mild COVID-19 (a few samples of this study predate the infection). The sample titles of this study are shuffled in the database, so cell type and time point are left out; the donor was told from shared clones.

The chain has TRBV12-3 or TRBV12-4 and TRBJ2-1; D gene unclear. V dropped 2 bases and J dropped 8 bases, with 7 bases sitting between them. This CDR3 comprises 12 residues. The CDR3 nucleotides are TGTGCCAGCAGTTTAATTGGGTATGAGCAGTTCTTC. Encoded protein: CASSLIGYEQFF.

This chain connects TRBV12-3 or TRBV12-4 to TRBJ2-5; D unclear. Trimming pared 2 bases from V and 5 bases from J, leaving 9 bases between. CDR3 length equals 13 residues. CDR3 coding DNA: TGTGCCAGCAGTTTAATTAGTGGCGAGACCCAGTACTTC. Encoded protein: CASSLISGETQYF.

This clonotype was seen many times. This rearrangement joins TRBV7-2 to TRBJ2-5; no definite D call. Trimming removed 2 bases at V and 2 bases at J, with 3 bases between. In germline, CDR1 is SGHTA, CDR2 FQGNSA. This CDR3 region has 12 residues. Here the CDR3 reads CASSLWQETQYF. In DNA form, the CDR3 reads TGTGCCAGCAGCTTATGGCAAGAGACCCAGTACTTC.

Only a few counts were recorded for this clonotype. J is TRBJ2-1 and V is TRBV29-1, with TRBD1 matching 9 bases. The junction had 7 bases not matched to a gene; V was cut back by 7 bases and J by 6 bases. The CDR3 loop spans 13 amino acids. Germline loops: CDR1 SQVTM, CDR2 ANQGSEA. This chain's CDR3 is CSAETDRGNEQFF. The CDR3 nucleotides read TGCAGCGCCGAAACGGACAGGGGCAATGAGCAGTTCTTC.

This clonotype was observed a few times. The V and J genes are TRBV30 and TRBJ1-6, with 9 bases fitting TRBD1. The V and J ends lost 3 bases and 9 bases, in that order; junction bases with no gene match: 9. Germline lookup yields CDR1 GTSNPN and CDR2 SVGIG (reference sequence). The CDR3 is 15 amino acids. The CDR3, as DNA: TGTGCCTGGAGAGCCGGGACAGGGAGAATTTCACCCCTCCACTTT. Protein sequence: CAWRAGTGRISPLHF.

This clonotype was detected a few times. The rearrangement uses TRBV5-6 and TRBJ1-2; D is unclear. Trimming took off 0 bases at V and 2 bases at J, with 11 bases between the two ends. Germline CDR1 is SGHDT and CDR2 is YYEEEE. The CDR3 sequence is 15 residues long. Here the CDR3 reads CASSLARTYNYGYTF. CDR3 in DNA: TGTGCCAGCAGCTTGGCCAGGACTTACAACTATGGCTACACCTTC.

The chain couples TRBV18 to TRBJ1-5; D is possibly TRBD1 (5 bases). From germline, CDR1 is KGHSH and CDR2 LQKENI. V was clipped by 3 bases and J by 1 base, with 13 bases between them. This CDR3 comprises 16 residues. CDR3 bases: TGTGCCAGCTCACCCAGGGCCCAACCGAGCAATCAGCCCCAGCATTTT. This gives the protein CASSPRAQPSNQPQHF.

The chain is built from TRBV6-5 and TRBJ2-1; TRBD1 matches 7 bases. This CDR3 spans 14 amino acids. Germline V gene data show CDR1 as MNHEY and CDR2 as SVGAGI. The trim removed 5 bases at V and 8 bases at J, leaving 9 bases unmatched. The CDR3 loop reads CASSRTGLTDEQFF. CDR3 nucleotides: TGTGCCAGCAGTCGGACAGGCTTGACGGATGAGCAGTTCTTC.

The chain links TRBV20-1 to TRBJ2-5; the match to TRBD2 covers 11 bases. V shed 8 bases, J shed 4 bases, and the junction held 9 bases outside the gene matches. The CDR3 is 14 amino acids. The V gene's germline CDR1 is DFQATT and CDR2 SNEGSKA (reference sequence). CDR3 sequence: CSSTGTSGGETQYF. DNA for the CDR3: TGCAGTAGTACCGGGACTAGCGGTGGAGAGACCCAGTACTTC.

This clonotype was observed at least ten times. This rearrangement joins TRBV5-1 to TRBJ2-2; D not certain. The CDR3 contains 13 residues. The germline V gene encodes CDR1 SGHRS and CDR2 YFSETQ. Deletions cut 0 bases from V and 6 bases from J, with 6 bases between. CDR3 loop: CASSLDTPGELFF. The CDR3 DNA reads as TGCGCCAGCAGCTTGGATACCCCCGGGGAGCTGTTTTTT.

This clonotype was seen a handful of times. The V gene is TRBV9, the J gene TRBJ1-6; perhaps TRBD1 as D (5 bases). The CDR3 is 15 residues long. Per germline, CDR1 SGDLS and CDR2 YYNGEE. Trimming removed 4 bases from V and 0 bases from J, with 8 bases in between. CDR3 protein: CASSPDSSYNSPLHF. The CDR3 nucleotides are TGTGCCAGCAGCCCAGACAGCTCCTATAATTCACCCCTCCACTTT. Full variable domain (outside the CDR3, taken from reference TRBV9 and TRBJ1-6): DSGVTQTPKHLITATGQRVTLRCSPRSGDLSVYWYQQSLDQGLQFLIQYYNGEERAKGNILERFSAQQFPDLHSELNLSSLELGDSALYFCASSPDSSYNSPLHFGNGTRLTVT.

The chain uses TRBV6-2 or TRBV6-3 and TRBJ1-5; D is ambiguous. V was shortened by 2 bases and J by 8 bases, with 10 bases between the two germline ends. In germline, CDR1 is MNHEY, CDR2 SVGEGT. There are 13 residues in the CDR3. The CDR3 DNA follows: TGTGCCAGCAGTTACGACCTCGGAAAGCCCCAGCATTTT. Translation: CASSYDLGKPQHF.

This clonotype was counted a few times. J is TRBJ2-5 and V is TRBV7-9, with 8 nucleotides matching TRBD1. After removal of 5 bases from V and 4 bases from J, the junction contained 3 bases not matched to a gene. Germline lookup yields CDR1 SEHNR and CDR2 FQNEAQ (reference sequence). The CDR3 is made up of 13 amino acids. The CDR3: CASSTTGGETQYF. CDR3 sequence (DNA): TGTGCCAGCAGCACTACAGGGGGAGAGACCCAGTACTTC.

This clonotype was observed a few times. The V and J genes are TRBV4-1 and TRBJ2-5; 12 nucleotides line up with TRBD2. The CDR3 is 15 residues long. Germline V gene sequence: CDR1 MGHRA, CDR2 YSYEKL. Losses at the gene ends were 3 bases for V and 5 bases for J; bases not matched to a gene: 4. Here the CDR3 DNA reads TGCGCCAGCAGCCACCTGACTAGCGGGGGCGAGACCCAGTACTTC. This translates into CASSHLTSGGETQYF.

This clonotype has just a few counts. The rearrangement links TRBV10-3 to TRBJ1-5; D possibly corresponds to TRBD1 (6 bases). The CDR3 has 17 residues. Between the trimmed V and J ends, which lost 11 bases and 4 bases, there was a span of 27 bases. Germline CDR1 reads ENHRY; CDR2 reads SYGVKD. CDR3 DNA: TGTGCCCCCCCGCCGGTCCAACAGGGCGGCGGAAATCAGCCCCAGCATTTT. Amino acid sequence: CAPPPVQQGGGNQPQHF.

The chain employs TRBV6-5 and TRBJ1-2; 8 nucleotides agree with TRBD1. Germline CDR1 MNHEY, CDR2 SVGAGI. Germline trimming cut 2 bases from V and 4 bases from J; bases unmatched to any gene: 6. The CDR3 has 15 residues. In DNA, the CDR3 is TGTGCCAGCAGTTACGGAACAGGGGGATTCTATGGCTACACCTTC. Its translation is CASSYGTGGFYGYTF.

This clonotype has only a few counts. The chain uses TRBV6-6 and TRBJ1-1; maybe TRBD1 (6 bases). The germline gives CDR1 MNHNY, CDR2 SVGAGI (reference sequence). There are 11 residues in the CDR3. Trimming stripped 3 bases from V and 8 bases from J, with 7 bases between. The CDR3 reads CASSYTGEAFF. The CDR3 DNA follows: TGTGCCAGCAGTTATACAGGGGAAGCTTTCTTT.

A few counts support this clonotype. The rearrangement joins TRBV12-5 to TRBJ2-7; 7 bases fit TRBD1. The CDR3 length is 19 residues. Germline trimming cut 0 bases from V and 1 base from J; bases unmatched to any gene: 15. CDR1 and CDR2 (germline): LGHNT, FRNRAP. The CDR3 nucleotides read TGTGCTAGTGGTTTGGTCATTAGTCGGGGACAGAAGATTTCCTACGAGCAGTACTTC. Residues: CASGLVISRGQKISYEQYF.

This clonotype occurred many times. This chain connects TRBV5-1 to TRBJ2-5; D remains unclear. The V gene's germline CDR1 is SGHRS and CDR2 YFSETQ. Deletions cut 0 bases from V and 4 bases from J, with 1 base between. The CDR3 spans 11 residues. The CDR3 loop reads CASSLVETQYF. In nucleotides, the CDR3 is TGCGCCAGCAGCTTGGTAGAGACCCAGTACTTC.

The chain uses TRBV28 and TRBJ1-5; D perhaps matches TRBD1 (5 bases). This CDR3 is built from 16 residues. The V end lost 6 bases, the J end lost 1 base, and 16 bases lay between the germline ends. Germline assignment: CDR1 MDHEN and CDR2 SYDVKM. CDR3 sequence (DNA): TGTGCCAGCAGGCCCCGTGGTTCAGGGAGCAATCAGCCCCAGCATTTT. This translates into CASRPRGSGSNQPQHF.

The chain has TRBV4-2 and TRBJ2-2; tentative D call: TRBD1 (6 bases). Per germline, CDR1 LGHNA and CDR2 YNFKEQ. There are 17 residues in the CDR3. V was trimmed by 0 bases and J by 4 bases, leaving 15 bases between them. The CDR3 bases are TGTGCCAGCAGCCAAGATACGCTGGGGGCGGGCACCGGGGAGCTGTTTTTT. Encoded protein: CASSQDTLGAGTGELFF.

The genes are TRBV2 and TRBJ1-1; D call uncertain. Per germline, CDR1 SNHLY and CDR2 FYNNEI. This CDR3 is built from 13 residues. V gave up 2 bases and J gave up 4 bases, with 8 bases separating them. CDR3 in DNA: TGTGCCAGCAGTGAATGGGTAATCACTGAAGCTTTCTTT. Translating it yields CASSEWVITEAFF.